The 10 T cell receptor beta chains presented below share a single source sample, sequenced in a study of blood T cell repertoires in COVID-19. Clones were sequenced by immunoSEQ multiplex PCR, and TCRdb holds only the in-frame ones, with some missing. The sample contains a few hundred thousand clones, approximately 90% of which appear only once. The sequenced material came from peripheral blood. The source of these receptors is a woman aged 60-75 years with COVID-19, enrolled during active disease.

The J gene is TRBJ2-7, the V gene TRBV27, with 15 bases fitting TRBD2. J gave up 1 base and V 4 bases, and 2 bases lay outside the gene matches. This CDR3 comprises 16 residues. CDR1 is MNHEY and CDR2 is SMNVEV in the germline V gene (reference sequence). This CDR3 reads CASSSGTSGGSYEQYF. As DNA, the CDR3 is TGTGCCAGCAGTTCCGGGACTAGCGGGGGGTCCTACGAGCAGTACTTC.

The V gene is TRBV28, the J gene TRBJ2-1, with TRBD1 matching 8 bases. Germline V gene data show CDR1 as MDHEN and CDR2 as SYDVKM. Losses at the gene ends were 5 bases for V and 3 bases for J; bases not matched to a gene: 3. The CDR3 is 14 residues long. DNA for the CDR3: TGTGCCAGCAGTCCCGGGACAGGCTACAATGAGCAGTTCTTC. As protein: CASSPGTGYNEQFF. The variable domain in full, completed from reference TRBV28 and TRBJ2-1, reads DVKVTQSSRYLVKRTGEKVFLECVQDMDHENMFWYRQDPGLGLRLIYFSYDVKMKEKGDIPEGYSVSREKKERFSLILESASTNQTSMYLCASSPGTGYNEQFFGPGTRLTVL.

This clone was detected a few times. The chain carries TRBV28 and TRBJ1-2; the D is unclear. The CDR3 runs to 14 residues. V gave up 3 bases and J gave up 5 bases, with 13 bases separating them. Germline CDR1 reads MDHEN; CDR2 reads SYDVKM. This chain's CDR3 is CASSLRALVYGYTF. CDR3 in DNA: TGTGCCAGCAGTTTGAGGGCATTGGTATATGGCTACACCTTC.

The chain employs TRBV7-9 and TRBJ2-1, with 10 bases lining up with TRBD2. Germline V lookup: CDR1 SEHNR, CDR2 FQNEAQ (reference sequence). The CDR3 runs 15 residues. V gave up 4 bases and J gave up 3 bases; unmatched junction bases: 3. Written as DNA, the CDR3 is TGTGCCAGCAGCTCAGCGGGGGGGTTCTACAATGAGCAGTTCTTC. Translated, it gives CASSSAGGFYNEQFF.

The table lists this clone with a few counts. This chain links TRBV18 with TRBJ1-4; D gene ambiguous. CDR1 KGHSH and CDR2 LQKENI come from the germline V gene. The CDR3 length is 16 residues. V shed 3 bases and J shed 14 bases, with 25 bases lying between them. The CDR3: CASSPLSTSVGAGLFF. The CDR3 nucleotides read TGTGCCAGCTCACCGCTTTCCACCTCGGTTGGTGCGGGCCTGTTTTTT.

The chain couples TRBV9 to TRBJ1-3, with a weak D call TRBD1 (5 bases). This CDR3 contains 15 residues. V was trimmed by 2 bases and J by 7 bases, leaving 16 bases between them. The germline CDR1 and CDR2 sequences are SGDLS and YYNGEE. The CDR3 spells CASSVDRRRANTIYF. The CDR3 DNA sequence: TGTGCCAGCAGCGTCGACAGAAGAAGAGCGAACACCATATATTTT.

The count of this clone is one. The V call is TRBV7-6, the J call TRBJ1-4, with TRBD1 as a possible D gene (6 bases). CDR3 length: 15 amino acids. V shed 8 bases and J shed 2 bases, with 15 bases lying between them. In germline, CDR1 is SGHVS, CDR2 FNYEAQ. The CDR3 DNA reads TGTGCCAGCCGCGGGGGAGGGGGGACTAATGAAAAACTGTTTTTT. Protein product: CASRGGGGTNEKLFF.

CDR3 in amino acids: CASSYSGHPQETQYF. The CDR3 nucleotides read TGTGCCAGCAGTTACTCGGGACACCCCCAAGAGACCCAGTACTTC. The chain couples TRBV6-5 to TRBJ2-5; perhaps TRBD1 as D (6 bases). CDR1 MNHEY and CDR2 SVGAGI come from the germline V gene. This CDR3 has 15 amino acids. V shed 0 bases and J shed 1 base, with 9 bases lying between them.

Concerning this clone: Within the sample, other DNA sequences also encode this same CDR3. CDR3 region: CASSYLRNTEAFF. CDR3 sequence (DNA): TGTGCCAGCAGTTATCTTCGGAACACTGAAGCTTTCTTT. This sequence joins TRBV6-5 and TRBJ1-1; no clear D gene. Germline values: CDR1 MNHEY, CDR2 SVGAGI. Trimming left V 3 bases short and J 1 base short, with 6 bases between. The CDR3 totals 13 residues.

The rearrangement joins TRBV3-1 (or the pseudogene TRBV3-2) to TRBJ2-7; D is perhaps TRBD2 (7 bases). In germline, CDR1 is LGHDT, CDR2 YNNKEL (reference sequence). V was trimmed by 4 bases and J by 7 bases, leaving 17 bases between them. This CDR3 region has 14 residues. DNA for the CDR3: TGTGCCAGCAGCCTCGAGGGGGGGCATGGTGAGCAGTACTTC. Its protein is CASSLEGGHGEQYF.